This TCR beta chain originates from a study of regulatory T cells in long-lasting Graves disease. In the study overall: Antithyroid drugs had been given to newly diagnosed Graves' patients for under 3 months.

The V gene's germline CDR1 is SGDLS and CDR2 YYNGEE. Germline trimming cut 1 base from V and 10 bases from J; bases unmatched to any gene: 5. The CDR3 spans 13 residues. Study findings and constraints: Thyroid tissue was not studied; only peripheral blood was. Persistent disease samples used TRBV28, TRBJ1-2 and TRBJ2-5 preferentially.

Points on this clonotype: Antigen: not known.

Arm-PCR of CDR3 regions with iRepertoire HTBI primers generated TCR beta libraries. TCRdb analysed the multiplex PCR reads with MiXCR anew, one entry per CDR3 protein. The table has over 300,000 distinct CDR3 sequences, around 15% seen once. Time point reported: newly diagnosed GD, antithyroid drugs for less than 3 months. RNA isolated from PBMCs was used to make the TCR library. The sequencing here drew on peripheral blood mononuclear cells (PBMCs), taken at new diagnosis, from a patient treated with antithyroid drugs. The chain links TRBV9 to TRBJ2-7; 10 bases match TRBD1. The sequence was obtained from a female donor with Graves disease. The DNA of the CDR3 is TGTGCCAGCAGCGTAACCGGGACAGGGGACCAGTACTTC. Residues: CASSVTGTGDQYF.